These T cell receptor beta chains were read from a single sample in a study of technical replicates of blood from several donors. The repertoire was sequenced with immunoSEQ multiplex PCR; TCRdb's copy has only in-frame clones and lacks some. In the table there are approximately 89,000 clones, 94% of which are singletons. The sample consisted of T cells isolated from PBMCs. All receptors derive from a human donor in good health. CDR3s include the opening cysteine and the closing phenylalanine or tryptophan. The D gene is left open where the match is weak. Clone size appears in some rows only: once, few, many, or a class for an expanded clone.

clone_size	v_call	j_call	d_call	cdr3_nt	cdr3_aa
once	TRBV5-3	TRBJ2-7	NA	TGTGCCAGAAGCTTGACTGCGGCGGGGAACGAGCAGTACTTC	CARSLTAAGNEQYF
once	TRBV6-5	TRBJ1-5	NA	TGTGCCAGCAGTGGCGGAGGCAATCAGCCCCAGCATTTT	CASSGGGNQPQHF
NA	TRBV18	TRBJ2-6	TRBD1	TGTGCCAGCACCGGGACAGGGGAATCCGGGGCCAACGTCCTGACTTTC	CASTGTGESGANVLTF
NA	TRBV19	TRBJ2-5	NA	TGTGCCAGTAGTTACCGGACGGGGAGAGAGACCCAGTACTTC	CASSYRTGRETQYF
NA	TRBV4-1	TRBJ2-1	TRBD2	TGCGCCAGCAGCCAGGAAGCGGGAGTCGCCTACAATGAGCAGTTCTTC	CASSQEAGVAYNEQFF
NA	TRBV9	TRBJ2-3	TRBD2	TGTGCCAGCAGCGTAGATCTCTCCAGTAGCGGGGGCCGCACAGATACGCAGTATTTT	CASSVDLSSSGGRTDTQYF
NA	TRBV18	TRBJ2-3	TRBD1	TGTGCCAGCTCACTAGGACAGGATTGGTCAGATACGCAGTATTTT	CASSLGQDWSDTQYF
NA	TRBV7-9	TRBJ1-2	NA	TGTGCCAGCAGCCCGACTGGGAACTATGGCTACACCTTC	CASSPTGNYGYTF
NA	TRBV10-3	TRBJ2-3	NA	TGTGCCATCGGTGGATTAGCGAGCACAGATACGCAGTATTTT	CAIGGLASTDTQYF
NA	TRBV6-5	TRBJ1-1	NA	TGTGCCAGCAGTTACCAGGGTTGGAGCACTGAAGCTTTCTTT	CASSYQGWSTEAFF
NA	TRBV6-1	TRBJ2-3	TRBD1	TGTGCCAGCAGTGCGATGCTGGGACAGGTGAGCACAGATACGCAGTATTTT	CASSAMLGQVSTDTQYF
NA	TRBV4-2	TRBJ1-5	TRBD1	TGTGCCAGCAGCCAAGATGCGACAGGGGGAGGGCATAGCAATCAGCCCCAGCATTTT	CASSQDATGGGHSNQPQHF
few	TRBV10-1	TRBJ2-1	TRBD2	TGCGCCAGCAGTGAGGTGCGGGAGCCCTACAATGAGCAGTTCTTC	CASSEVREPYNEQFF
NA	TRBV11-2	TRBJ1-1	NA	TGTGCCAGCAGCCCGAACCAGGGTTGGAGCACTGAAGCTTTCTTT	CASSPNQGWSTEAFF
NA	TRBV9	TRBJ1-1	TRBD1	TGTGCCAGCAGCGTAGTCGTGGGACAGGGGGTTCTGAACACTGAAGCTTTCTTT	CASSVVVGQGVLNTEAFF
few	TRBV6-1	TRBJ1-5	NA	TGTGCCAGCAGCGACAGTAGCAATCAGCCCCAGCATTTT	CASSDSSNQPQHF
NA	TRBV25-1	TRBJ1-5	TRBD1	TGTGCCAGCAGTGCGACAGGGACCAATCAGCCCCAGCATTTT	CASSATGTNQPQHF
NA	TRBV29-1	TRBJ2-7	NA	TGCAGCGTCGAAAGCGGAACAAGCTCCTACGAGCAGTACTTC	CSVESGTSSYEQYF
NA	TRBV14	TRBJ1-4	TRBD1	TGTGCCAGCAGCCAAGATGAGACAGGGAGGAGATTAGAAAAACTGTTTTTT	CASSQDETGRRLEKLFF